Listed below are T cell receptor beta chains from one sample, sequenced in a study of technical replicates of blood from a handful of donors. This table comes from immunoSEQ multiplex PCR, and its TCRdb copy is limited to in-frame clones, with some not included. The sample consists of about 97,000 clones, roughly 95% of them appearing once. Source material: T cells isolated from PBMCs. The receptor set was obtained from a human donor in good health. Both conserved end residues are part of each CDR3. D genes are given only for firm matches. Size is stated for part of the rows, as once, few or many counts, or as a class when the clone is expanded.

cdr3_length	d_call	v_call	j_call	clone_size	cdr3_nt	cdr3_aa
16	TRBD2	TRBV5-1	TRBJ2-1	-	TGCGCCAGCAGCTTGCAGGGACTAGCGGGTTACAATGAGCAGTTCTTC	CASSLQGLAGYNEQFF
14	TRBD1	TRBV7-9	TRBJ1-2	-	TGTGCCAGCAGCTTGGGGGCGGGACAGAGTGGCTACACCTTC	CASSLGAGQSGYTF
13	-	TRBV11-3	TRBJ1-2	once	TGTGCCAGCAGCTTTGGAGGGAACTATGGCTACACCTTC	CASSFGGNYGYTF
15	-	TRBV4-1	TRBJ2-7	-	TGCGCCAGCAGCCATGAGATCGACAGAAAAGGCGAGCAGTACTTC	CASSHEIDRKGEQYF
16	TRBD1	TRBV6-4	TRBJ2-7	-	TGTGCCAGCAACCCCAGACAGGGGAAAACCTCCTACGAGCAGTACTTC	CASNPRQGKTSYEQYF
14	-	TRBV19	TRBJ2-1	-	TGTGCCAGTAGTAGGACTATCTCCTACAATGAGCAGTTCTTC	CASSRTISYNEQFF
16	TRBD2	TRBV4-1	TRBJ2-1	-	TGCGCCAGCAGCCTACTAGGCGGGAGTTTAGGAAATGAGCAGTTCTTC	CASSLLGGSLGNEQFF
19	TRBD1	TRBV7-7	TRBJ2-3	-	TGTGCTAGCAGCTTAAGGGGCAACTTACAGGGGCTAAGCACAGATACGCAGTATTTT	CASSLRGNLQGLSTDTQYF
12	-	TRBV11-2	TRBJ2-1	-	TGTGCCAGCAGTGAAACGGGGTATGAGCAGTTCTTC	CASSETGYEQFF
16	TRBD1	TRBV28	TRBJ1-5	once	TGTGCCAGCAGCCTGTTTAAGGACAGGGGGAATCAGCCCCAGCATTTT	CASSLFKDRGNQPQHF
14	TRBD1	TRBV5-4	TRBJ1-2	-	TGTGCCAGCAGCTTGGACAGGGGGCTTCTTGGCTACACCTTC	CASSLDRGLLGYTF
16	TRBD2	TRBV5-1	TRBJ2-3	-	TGCGCCAGCAGCTCCATACTAGCGGGAGGCACAGATACGCAGTATTTT	CASSSILAGGTDTQYF
15	TRBD1	TRBV10-3	TRBJ2-3	-	TGTGCCATCACCGGGGACAGGGGGCGCGGTGATACGCAGTATTTT	CAITGDRGRGDTQYF
15	TRBD1	TRBV10-1	TRBJ1-2	once	TGCGCCGGGCCGACAGGGCATAACGGCGCTGATGGCTACACCTTC	CAGPTGHNGADGYTF
17	-	TRBV7-9	TRBJ1-3	-	TGTGCCAGCAGCTTAGAGAGGAGCAACCGCTCTGGAAACACCATATATTTT	CASSLERSNRSGNTIYF
17	-	TRBV21-1	TRBJ2-1	-	TGTGCCAGCAGCAAAATAACGGATGCTAGCTCCTACAATGAGCAGTTCTTC	CASSKITDASSYNEQFF
14	-	TRBV27	TRBJ2-7	-	TGTGCCACCAAGGGGAATCGGGAGTTAAGAGAGCAGTACTTC	CATKGNRELREQYF
14	TRBD1	TRBV27	TRBJ1-1	-	TGTGCCAGCAGAGAACAGGGGGCGGGCACTGAAGCTTTCTTT	CASREQGAGTEAFF
18	TRBD1	TRBV13	TRBJ1-3	-	TGTGCCAGCAGCTCTTCCGGGACAGGGACTTTGGAGCGAAACACCATATATTTT	CASSSSGTGTLERNTIYF
13	-	TRBV7-2	TRBJ1-5	few	TGTGCCAGCAGCTCCACAGGGAATCAGCCCCAGCATTTT	CASSSTGNQPQHF
11	-	TRBV11-3	TRBJ2-7	-	TGTGCCAGCAGCCAGTCCTACGAGCAGTACTTC	CASSQSYEQYF
13	-	TRBV29-1	TRBJ2-7	-	TGCAGCGTTGGACAGGGAGGTTCCTACGAGCAGTACTTC	CSVGQGGSYEQYF
15	-	TRBV30	TRBJ2-4	once	TGTGCCTGGAGTGTAGAGCGGTACGTCAAAAACATTCAGTACTTC	CAWSVERYVKNIQYF
14	-	TRBV11-2	TRBJ1-4	-	TGTGCCAGCAGCCCCGCCAGGGTAGATGAAAAACTGTTTTTT	CASSPARVDEKLFF
16	TRBD2	TRBV5-4	TRBJ2-2	-	TGTGCCAGCAGTGGACCGGGGACTAACTTCACCGGGGAGCTGTTTTTT	CASSGPGTNFTGELFF
11	-	TRBV30	TRBJ2-7	-	TGTGCCTGGAGCCCGAGGTCCGAGCAGTACTTC	CAWSPRSEQYF
11	TRBD2	TRBV19	TRBJ2-4	-	TGTGCCAGTTCTGGGAGGGACATTCAGTACTTC	CASSGRDIQYF
15	TRBD2	TRBV19	TRBJ2-2	-	TGTGCCAGTAGCCTAGCGGGGGAGAACACCGGGGAGCTGTTTTTT	CASSLAGENTGELFF
13	TRBD1	TRBV5-1	TRBJ1-1	-	TGCGCCAGCAGAGAGGACAGGGGGCCTGAAGCTTTCTTT	CASREDRGPEAFF
15	-	TRBV6-6	TRBJ1-1	once	TGTGCCAGCAGCAGTACAGGGCTTCTCGGGATTGGGGCTTTCTTT	CASSSTGLLGIGAFF
12	-	TRBV27	TRBJ1-2	-	TGTGCCAGCAGAGACACAGGGAGTGGCTACACCTTC	CASRDTGSGYTF
14	-	TRBV6-5	TRBJ1-1	-	TGTGCCAGCAGAACCGCGGGGGGCGGATCTGAAGCTTTCTTT	CASRTAGGGSEAFF
14	-	TRBV19	TRBJ1-1	-	TGTGCCAGTAGTCTCGAGGGAGGCGGCACTGAAGCTTTCTTT	CASSLEGGGTEAFF
14	-	TRBV19	TRBJ1-5	-	TGTGCCAGTACTCTAACACAGGGCAATCAGCCCCAGCATTTT	CASTLTQGNQPQHF
15	TRBD2	TRBV7-2	TRBJ2-5	-	TGTGCCAGCAGCTCCAGGACTAGCGGGAGAGAGACCCAGTACTTC	CASSSRTSGRETQYF
14	-	TRBV19	TRBJ2-7	-	TGTGCCAGTAGTTTCGGCCTTGAGGGATACGAGCAGTACTTC	CASSFGLEGYEQYF
12	TRBD1	TRBV10-3	TRBJ2-7	-	TGTGCCATGGGACAGGGATCCTACGAGCAGTACTTC	CAMGQGSYEQYF
12	TRBD1	TRBV28	TRBJ1-4	-	TGTGCCAGCGGGACAGGGCACGAAAAACTGTTTTTT	CASGTGHEKLFF
16	TRBD2	TRBV9	TRBJ2-2	-	TGTGCCAGCAGCCGGACTAGCGGCTTCTATCCCGGGGAGCTGTTTTTT	CASSRTSGFYPGELFF
15	TRBD1	TRBV6-5	TRBJ1-2	-	TGTGCCAGCAGTGGAAACATAGACAGGGAGTATGGCTACACCTTC	CASSGNIDREYGYTF
13	-	TRBV6-1	TRBJ2-3	-	TGTGCCAGCAGTGAATCGGGTAGGGATACGCAGTATTTT	CASSESGRDTQYF
15	TRBD2	TRBV27	TRBJ2-1	-	TGTGCCAGCAGTTTGGGGGCGGGAGGGTACAATGAGCAGTTCTTC	CASSLGAGGYNEQFF
15	-	TRBV4-2	TRBJ2-1	-	TGTGCCAGCAGCCAAGTCGGTAGCGACTACAATGAGCAGTTCTTC	CASSQVGSDYNEQFF
15	-	TRBV18	TRBJ2-2	-	TGTGCCAGCTCCCTTCGAGAATTTAACACCGGGGAGCTGTTTTTT	CASSLREFNTGELFF
18	TRBD1	TRBV27	TRBJ1-1	-	TGTGCCAGCAGTCCCCGGGGTGCAGGGGGGATTTTCGACACTGAAGCTTTCTTT	CASSPRGAGGIFDTEAFF
15	TRBD1	TRBV7-2	TRBJ2-5	-	TGTGCCAGCAGCCCCCACAGGGGGCTGGGGGAGACCCAGTACTTC	CASSPHRGLGETQYF
17	TRBD1	TRBV5-1	TRBJ1-1	-	TGCGCCAGCAGCCGGGACAGGGGGACATTCATGAACACTGAAGCTTTCTTT	CASSRDRGTFMNTEAFF
12	-	TRBV30	TRBJ2-5	-	TGTGCCTGGAGGGGCCCGCAAGAGACCCAGTACTTC	CAWRGPQETQYF
14	-	TRBV30	TRBJ1-1	-	TGTGCCTTTAACGGGGGAGAGTCGCACACTGAAGCTTTCTTT	CAFNGGESHTEAFF
15	-	TRBV6-1	TRBJ2-3	-	TGTGCCAGCAGTAACGTCGGGGTTAGCACAGATACGCAGTATTTT	CASSNVGVSTDTQYF
17	TRBD2	TRBV4-3	TRBJ2-1	-	TGCGCCAGCAGCCAAGCGGGACTAGCGGGAGGGCTGGACGAGCAGTTCTTC	CASSQAGLAGGLDEQFF
14	TRBD1	TRBV9	TRBJ1-2	-	TGTGCCAGCAGCGCCCAGGGGGTCGCATATGGCTACACCTTC	CASSAQGVAYGYTF
14	-	TRBV2	TRBJ2-3	-	TGTGCCCGTTTGTCGGGAAGCTACACAGATACGCAGTATTTT	CARLSGSYTDTQYF
19	-	TRBV11-2	TRBJ2-3	-	TGTGCCAGCAGCATAGGGACTTTGCCGGGGTCGAAGAGCACAGATACGCAGTATTTT	CASSIGTLPGSKSTDTQYF
12	-	TRBV5-4	TRBJ2-1	-	TGTGCCAGCAGCTTGCCGGGCAATGAGCAGTTCTTC	CASSLPGNEQFF
13	-	TRBV2	TRBJ1-1	-	TGTGCCAGCAGGGGGGGGCTGAACACTGAAGCTTTCTTT	CASRGGLNTEAFF
15	TRBD1	TRBV7-6	TRBJ1-2	-	TGTGCCAGCAGTCGCGGACAGGGTGCTAACTATGGCTACACCTTC	CASSRGQGANYGYTF
13	TRBD1	TRBV19	TRBJ1-1	-	TGTGCCAGTAGTATTAACAGGGGTAAGGAAGCTTTCTTT	CASSINRGKEAFF
16	-	TRBV6-1	TRBJ2-3	-	TGTGCCAGCAGTGAGATAGCGGTCTCTAGCACAGATACGCAGTATTTT	CASSEIAVSSTDTQYF